What follows describes a single T cell receptor beta chain. These data originate in a study of shared clonotypes between healthy human individuals. The table came from immunoSEQ multiplex PCR; TCRdb's copy has only in-frame clones and leaves some out. This table holds 2 million to 2.5 million clones, over 85% found once. Sequencing used naive CD4+ T cells from PBMCs. This sample's subset: CD45RA+ positively selected. This receptor was obtained from a man between 18 and 29 years old in good health. Some clones in this sample may be carry-over from other donors' samples.

Here the CDR3 DNA reads TGTGCCAGCAGTTCCGGGGCTAGCGGGACCAGCTACGACAATGAGCAGTTCTTC. Protein sequence: CASSSGASGTSYDNEQFF. The chain combines TRBV28 with TRBJ2-1; 9 positions agree with TRBD2. The trim removed 4 bases at V and 5 bases at J, leaving 15 bases unmatched. The CDR3 loop spans 18 amino acids. Germline V gives CDR1 MDHEN, CDR2 SYDVKM.